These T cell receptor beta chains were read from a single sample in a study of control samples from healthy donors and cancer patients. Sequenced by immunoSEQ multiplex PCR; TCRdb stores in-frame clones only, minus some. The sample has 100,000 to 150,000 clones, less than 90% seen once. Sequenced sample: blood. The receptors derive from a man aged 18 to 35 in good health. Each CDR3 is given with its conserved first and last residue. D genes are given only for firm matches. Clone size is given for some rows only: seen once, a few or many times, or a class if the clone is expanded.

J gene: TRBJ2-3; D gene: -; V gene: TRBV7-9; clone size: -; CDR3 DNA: TGTGCCAGCAGCTTAGCTACGGGTAGCACAGATACGCAGTATTTT; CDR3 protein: CASSLATGSTDTQYF
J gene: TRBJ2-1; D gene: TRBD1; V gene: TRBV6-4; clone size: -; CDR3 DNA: TGTGCCAGCAGTGATCACCGGGACAGGGTAGGCAATGAGCAGTTCTTC; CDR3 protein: CASSDHRDRVGNEQFF
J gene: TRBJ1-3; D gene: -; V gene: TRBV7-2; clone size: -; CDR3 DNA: TGTGCCAGCAGCTTAGGCAGGGCCGGAAACACCATATATTTT; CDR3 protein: CASSLGRAGNTIYF
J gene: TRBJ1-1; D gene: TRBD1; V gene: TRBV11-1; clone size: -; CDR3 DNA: TGTGCCAGCAGCTCATTTACAGGGGGCTGGAACACTGAAGCTTTCTTT; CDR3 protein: CASSSFTGGWNTEAFF
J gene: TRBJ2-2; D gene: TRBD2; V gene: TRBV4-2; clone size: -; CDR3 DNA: TGTGCCAGCAGCCAGGAACTAGCGGGAGCGGTCGGAACCGGGGAGCTGTTTTTT; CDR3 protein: CASSQELAGAVGTGELFF
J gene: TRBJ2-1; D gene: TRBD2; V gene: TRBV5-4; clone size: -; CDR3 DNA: TGTGCCAGCAGCTTGGACAGCGGGAGGGCAAATGAGCAGTTCTTC; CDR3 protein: CASSLDSGRANEQFF
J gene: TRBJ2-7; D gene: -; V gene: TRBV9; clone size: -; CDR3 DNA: TGTGCCAGCAGCGTAGGTCCAGGCTCAAGCTCCTACGAGCAGTACTTC; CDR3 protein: CASSVGPGSSSYEQYF
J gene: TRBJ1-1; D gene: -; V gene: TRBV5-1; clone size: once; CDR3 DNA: TGCGCCAGCAGCTTTCGGCAGGGTGATGGGAACACTGAAGCTTTCTTT; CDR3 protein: CASSFRQGDGNTEAFF
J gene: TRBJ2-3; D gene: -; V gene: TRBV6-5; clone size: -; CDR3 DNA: TGTGCCAGCCGGGACAGCACAGATACGCAGTATTTT; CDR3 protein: CASRDSTDTQYF
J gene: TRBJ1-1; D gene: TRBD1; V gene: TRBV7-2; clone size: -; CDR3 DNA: TGTGCCAGCAGCTTAAAGGGGGCGGTGACTGAAGCTTTCTTT; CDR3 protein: CASSLKGAVTEAFF
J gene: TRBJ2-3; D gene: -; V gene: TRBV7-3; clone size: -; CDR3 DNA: TGTGCCAGCAGCTTAATCCCAATCGAGGCGGGTAGCACAGATACGCAGTATTTT; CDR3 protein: CASSLIPIEAGSTDTQYF
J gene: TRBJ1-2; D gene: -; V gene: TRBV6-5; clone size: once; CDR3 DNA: TGTGCCAGCAGTCCGGTGACAGCTTTCAAAGGCTACACCTTC; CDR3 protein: CASSPVTAFKGYTF
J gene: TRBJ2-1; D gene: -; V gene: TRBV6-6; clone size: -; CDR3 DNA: TGTGCCAGCAGTTACAGTTTCGGGGACTCCTACAATGAGCAGTTCTTC; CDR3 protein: CASSYSFGDSYNEQFF
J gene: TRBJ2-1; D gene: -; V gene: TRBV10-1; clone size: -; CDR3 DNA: TGCGCCAGCAGCCAGACTAGTTCCTACGACAATGAGCAGTTCTTC; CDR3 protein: CASSQTSSYDNEQFF
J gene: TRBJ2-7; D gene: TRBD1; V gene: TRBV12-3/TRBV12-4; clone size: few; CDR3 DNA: TGTGCCAGCAGTTTAAACAGGGGCTACGAGCAGTACTTC; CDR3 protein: CASSLNRGYEQYF
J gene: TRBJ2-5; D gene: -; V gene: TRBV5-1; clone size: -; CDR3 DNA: TGCGCCAGCAGCTTGCTGGAGGCTGGGCGAGGCCAAGAGACCCAGTACTTC; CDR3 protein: CASSLLEAGRGQETQYF
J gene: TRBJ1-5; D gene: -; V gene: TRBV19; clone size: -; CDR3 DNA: TGTGCCAGTACGATAGGGGATGGCCTGGGTATTCAGCCCCAGCATTTT; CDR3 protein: CASTIGDGLGIQPQHF
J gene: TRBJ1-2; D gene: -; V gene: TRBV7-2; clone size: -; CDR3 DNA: TGTGCCAGCAGCTCCGGACAGCGACTTGTAGTTAATCATGGCTACACCTTC; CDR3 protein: CASSSGQRLVVNHGYTF
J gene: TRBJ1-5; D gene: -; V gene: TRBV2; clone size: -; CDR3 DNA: TGTGCCAGCAGTTCAAGAGGGGGATCCGATCAGCCCCAGCATTTT; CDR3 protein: CASSSRGGSDQPQHF
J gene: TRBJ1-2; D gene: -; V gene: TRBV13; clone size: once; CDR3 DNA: TGTGCCAGCAGCTTCTCCTTGCCCCAAGAATACTATGGCTACACCTTC; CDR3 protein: CASSFSLPQEYYGYTF
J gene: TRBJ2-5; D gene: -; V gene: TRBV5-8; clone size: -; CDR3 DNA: TGTGCCAGCAGCCTAGGGGTGGGCCAAGAGACCCAGTACTTC; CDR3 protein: CASSLGVGQETQYF
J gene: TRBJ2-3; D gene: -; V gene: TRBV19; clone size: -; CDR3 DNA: TGTGCCAGTAGTAATCGGCGGGTCGGCACAGATACGCAGTATTTT; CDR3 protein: CASSNRRVGTDTQYF
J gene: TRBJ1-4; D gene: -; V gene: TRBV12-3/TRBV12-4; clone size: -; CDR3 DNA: TGTGCCAGCAGTTTTCGGGGTGAAAAACTGTTTTTT; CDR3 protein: CASSFRGEKLFF
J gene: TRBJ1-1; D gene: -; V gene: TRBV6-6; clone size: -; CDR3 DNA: TGTGCCAGCAGGATTACCATTGGGGGAAGCACTGAAGCTTTCTTT; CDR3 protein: CASRITIGGSTEAFF
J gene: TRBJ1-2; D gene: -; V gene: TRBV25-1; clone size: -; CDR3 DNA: TGTGCCAGCAGTGAATGGGGCAGTTTATATGGCTACACCTTC; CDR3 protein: CASSEWGSLYGYTF
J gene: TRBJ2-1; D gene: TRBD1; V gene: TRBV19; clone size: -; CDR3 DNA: TGTGCCAGTAGTACCGCGGACAGGGGAAATAAGGATGAGCAGTTCTTC; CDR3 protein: CASSTADRGNKDEQFF
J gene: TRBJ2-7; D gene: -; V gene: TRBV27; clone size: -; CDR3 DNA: TGTGCCAGCAGTTTGGGGGGACACTACTACGAGCAGTACTTC; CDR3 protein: CASSLGGHYYEQYF
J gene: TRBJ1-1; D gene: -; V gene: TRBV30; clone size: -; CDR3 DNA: TGTGCCTGGAGGTGGACCGGCCTGAACACTGAAGCTTTCTTT; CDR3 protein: CAWRWTGLNTEAFF
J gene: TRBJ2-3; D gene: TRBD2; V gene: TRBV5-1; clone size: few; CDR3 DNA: TGCGCCAGCAGCCTAGCGGGATCAGATACGCAGTATTTT; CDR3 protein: CASSLAGSDTQYF
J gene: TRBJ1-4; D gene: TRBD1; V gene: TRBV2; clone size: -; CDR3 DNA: TGTGCCAGCAGCAATACAGGGGCAACTAATGAAAAACTGTTTTTT; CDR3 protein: CASSNTGATNEKLFF